The rows below give T cell receptor beta chains drawn from one sample of a study of identical twins. TCRdb used MiXCR to reprocess the 5' RACE reads, holding one entry per CDR3 protein. This table has hundreds of thousands of distinct CDR3 sequences, about 20% appearing once. These data are also associated with another study on T cells expressing NK-cell markers.

Sequences were obtained from PBMCs. These receptors originate from a woman between 18 and 30 years old in good health. Both conserved end residues are part of each CDR3. D genes are given only for firm matches. Expanded clones are given a class, and other clones once, few, many or no size at all.

v_call: TRBV5-1; clone_size: once; j_call: TRBJ2-3; d_call: .; cdr3_aa: CASSLVLEGSTDTQYF; cdr3_nt: TGCGCCAGCAGCTTAGTCTTGGAGGGGAGCACAGATACGCAGTATTTT
v_call: TRBV20-1; clone_size: few; j_call: TRBJ2-1; d_call: .; cdr3_aa: CSARDWVASWRPSSYNEQFF; cdr3_nt: TGCAGTGCTAGAGATTGGGTGGCTAGCTGGAGGCCCAGCTCCTACAATGAGCAGTTCTTC
v_call: TRBV7-6; clone_size: many; j_call: TRBJ1-5; d_call: TRBD1; cdr3_aa: CASSQGGNQPQHF; cdr3_nt: TGTGCCAGCAGCCAGGGGGGGAATCAGCCCCAGCATTTT
v_call: TRBV6-5; clone_size: .; j_call: TRBJ2-7; d_call: TRBD2; cdr3_aa: CASSFNSGRSEQYF; cdr3_nt: TGTGCCAGCAGTTTCAATAGCGGGAGGAGCGAGCAGTACTTC
v_call: TRBV5-6; clone_size: few; j_call: TRBJ2-5; d_call: .; cdr3_aa: CASSPTVGTQYF; cdr3_nt: TGTGCCAGCAGCCCAACCGTGGGGACCCAGTACTTC
v_call: TRBV6-5; clone_size: many; j_call: TRBJ2-5; d_call: .; cdr3_aa: CASSYYPRGIETQYF; cdr3_nt: TGTGCCAGCAGTTACTACCCCCGGGGGATAGAGACCCAGTACTTC
v_call: TRBV9; clone_size: few; j_call: TRBJ2-7; d_call: .; cdr3_aa: CASSVEEDYEQYF; cdr3_nt: TGTGCCAGCAGCGTAGAGGAGGATTACGAGCAGTACTTC
v_call: TRBV6-1; clone_size: .; j_call: TRBJ2-2; d_call: TRBD2; cdr3_aa: CASGREGPTSGISGELFF; cdr3_nt: TGTGCCAGCGGACGAGAAGGGCCGACTAGCGGGATCTCCGGGGAGCTGTTTTTT
v_call: TRBV20-1; clone_size: few; j_call: TRBJ2-4; d_call: TRBD2; cdr3_aa: CSADGGADIQYF; cdr3_nt: TGCAGTGCTGACGGGGGGGCGGACATTCAGTACTTC
v_call: TRBV27; clone_size: few; j_call: TRBJ2-7; d_call: TRBD1; cdr3_aa: CASSLRTGMTEQYF; cdr3_nt: TGTGCCAGCAGTTTAAGGACAGGTATGACCGAGCAGTACTTC
v_call: TRBV9; clone_size: .; j_call: TRBJ2-3; d_call: .; cdr3_aa: CASSQDSTGITDTQYF; cdr3_nt: TGTGCCAGCAGCCAAGACTCCACAGGGATCACAGATACGCAGTATTTT
v_call: TRBV5-1; clone_size: .; j_call: TRBJ2-3; d_call: TRBD1; cdr3_aa: CASTQPGQVTDTQYF; cdr3_nt: TGCGCCAGCACCCAACCGGGACAGGTCACAGATACGCAGTATTTT
v_call: TRBV20-1; clone_size: .; j_call: TRBJ2-3; d_call: TRBD2; cdr3_aa: CSALDLSGNTDTQYF; cdr3_nt: TGCAGTGCTCTGGACCTTAGCGGGAACACAGATACGCAGTATTTT
v_call: TRBV20-1; clone_size: few; j_call: TRBJ1-5; d_call: TRBD1; cdr3_aa: CSAPQGARSRRQHF; cdr3_nt: TGCAGTGCTCCCCAGGGGGCGCGGTCGCGGCGCCAGCATTTT
v_call: TRBV18; clone_size: .; j_call: TRBJ2-1; d_call: TRBD2; cdr3_aa: CASSPGLVGNEQFF; cdr3_nt: TGTGCCAGCTCACCGGGACTAGTCGGCAATGAGCAGTTCTTC
v_call: TRBV29-1; clone_size: .; j_call: TRBJ1-2; d_call: .; cdr3_aa: CSVIGANYGYTF; cdr3_nt: TGCAGCGTAATCGGGGCTAACTATGGCTACACCTTC
v_call: TRBV27; clone_size: few; j_call: TRBJ1-5; d_call: .; cdr3_aa: CASSLSAGFNQPQHF; cdr3_nt: TGTGCCAGCAGTTTATCGGCAGGGTTCAATCAGCCCCAGCATTTT
v_call: TRBV7-2; clone_size: .; j_call: TRBJ2-7; d_call: .; cdr3_aa: CASSSHRTVSYEQYF; cdr3_nt: TGTGCCAGCAGCTCACACCGGACAGTCTCCTACGAGCAGTACTTC
v_call: TRBV5-5; clone_size: .; j_call: TRBJ2-2; d_call: .; cdr3_aa: CASSLELVGTGELFF; cdr3_nt: TGTGCCAGCAGCTTGGAACTAGTCGGCACCGGGGAGCTGTTTTTT
v_call: TRBV7-9; clone_size: .; j_call: TRBJ2-4; d_call: .; cdr3_aa: CASSLSLDSHKNIQYF; cdr3_nt: TGTGCCAGCAGCTTAAGCCTAGACAGCCACAAAAACATTCAGTACTTC
v_call: TRBV18; clone_size: .; j_call: TRBJ2-7; d_call: TRBD1; cdr3_aa: CASSPRDSPYEQYF; cdr3_nt: TGTGCCAGCTCACCACGGGACAGCCCCTACGAGCAGTACTTC
v_call: TRBV25-1; clone_size: .; j_call: TRBJ1-1; d_call: .; cdr3_aa: CASRKQGYTEAFF; cdr3_nt: TGTGCCAGCAGGAAACAGGGATACACTGAAGCTTTCTTT
v_call: TRBV7-9; clone_size: few; j_call: TRBJ2-6; d_call: .; cdr3_aa: CASSFWGRAVLTF; cdr3_nt: TGTGCCAGCAGCTTTTGGGGCAGAGCCGTCCTGACTTTC
v_call: TRBV3-1; clone_size: .; j_call: TRBJ2-7; d_call: .; cdr3_aa: CASSQPGTPTHYEQYF; cdr3_nt: TGTGCCAGCAGCCAACCCGGGACTCCGACTCACTACGAGCAGTACTTC
v_call: TRBV5-1; clone_size: few; j_call: TRBJ1-1; d_call: .; cdr3_aa: CASSDRDTYLNTEAFF; cdr3_nt: TGCGCCAGCAGCGACCGGGACACCTACTTGAACACTGAAGCTTTCTTT
v_call: TRBV6-2/TRBV6-3; clone_size: few; j_call: TRBJ2-1; d_call: .; cdr3_aa: CASSPDLASDEQFF; cdr3_nt: TGTGCCAGCAGTCCTGACCTGGCTAGTGATGAGCAGTTCTTC
v_call: TRBV6-1; clone_size: .; j_call: TRBJ1-6; d_call: .; cdr3_aa: CASSEVSPGGSYNSPLHF; cdr3_nt: TGTGCCAGCAGTGAAGTGTCACCAGGAGGCTCCTATAATTCACCCCTCCACTTT
v_call: TRBV27; clone_size: many; j_call: TRBJ1-3; d_call: .; cdr3_aa: CASSLGGPGNTIYF; cdr3_nt: TGTGCCAGCAGCTTAGGGGGTCCTGGAAACACCATATATTTT
v_call: TRBV7-9; clone_size: .; j_call: TRBJ2-7; d_call: .; cdr3_aa: CASSLPGRVYEQYF; cdr3_nt: TGTGCCAGCAGCTTACCGGGACGGGTCTACGAGCAGTACTTC
v_call: TRBV6-2/TRBV6-3; clone_size: many; j_call: TRBJ1-2; d_call: .; cdr3_aa: CASSTGYGYTF; cdr3_nt: TGTGCCAGCAGTACCGGGTATGGCTACACCTTC